This entry lists 5 T cell receptor beta chains sequenced from one sample in a study of blood T cell repertoires in COVID-19 (dated by TCRdb to the early 2020s). The library was made by the immunoSEQ multiplex PCR assay. TCRdb mirrors the immuneACCESS table, restricted to in-frame sequences. Some clones are absent from its copies; in checked studies, under half trace to an unresolved V gene, and the reason for the others is unknown. Here the sample has 100,000 to 110,000 clones; approximately 80% occur a single time. The ten largest clones represent approximately 30% of the sample. The sample consisted of peripheral blood. These TCRs come from a man between 65 and 80 years old with active or convalescent COVID-19.

This clone occurred a few times. The gene calls are TRBV25-1 and TRBJ2-5; 9 bases agree with TRBD1. The V segment lost 2 bases and the J segment 2 bases; nucleotides outside the gene matches: 6. Germline V gene data show CDR1 as MGHDK and CDR2 as SYGVNS. The CDR3 has 16 amino acids. The CDR3 DNA is TGTGCCAGCAGTGAAGAGGGACAGGGTCTTCAAGAGACCCAGTACTTC. It encodes CASSEEGQGLQETQYF.

The V gene is TRBV7-9, the J gene TRBJ1-3; a weak D match, TRBD1 (5 bases). The CDR3 has 16 amino acids. The V gene lost 2 bases and the J gene lost 0 bases, with 11 bases spanning the gap. Germline-derived CDR1 and CDR2 are SEHNR and FQNEAQ (reference sequence). The CDR3, as DNA: TGTGCCAGCAGCTTACAGGGCCAATTCTCTGGAAACACCATATATTTT. Residues: CASSLQGQFSGNTIYF.

On this clone: One end of the junction fails to match germline, which may point to a read error. This chain links TRBV5-4 with TRBJ2-2; maybe TRBD1 (7 bases). Germline values: CDR1 SGHNT, CDR2 YYREEE (reference sequence). The CDR3 covers 15 residues. The CDR3 region is CANSSTGEDTGELFF. The CDR3 DNA follows: TGTGCCAACAGCTCTACAGGGGAGGACACCGGGGAGCTGTTTTTT.

The chain recombines TRBV6-2 or TRBV6-3 with TRBJ2-5; 10 positions agree with TRBD2. Germline V gene sequence: CDR1 MNHEY, CDR2 SVGEGT. The junction had 6 bases not matched to a gene; V was cut back by 6 bases and J by 5 bases. The CDR3 runs to 14 residues. The CDR3: CASSHWTSGETQYF. The CDR3 region has the DNA TGTGCCAGCAGCCACTGGACTAGCGGCGAGACCCAGTACTTC.

V is TRBV30 and J is TRBJ2-2; D might be TRBD2 (6 bases). Germline CDR1 is GTSNPN and CDR2 is SVGIG (reference sequence). The CDR3 has 14 residues. The ends were cut back, 8 bases at V and 4 bases at J, with 17 bases in the middle. The chain's CDR3 is CARSWQGGTGELFF. The CDR3 DNA is TGTGCCAGAAGCTGGCAGGGAGGCACCGGGGAGCTGTTTTTT.